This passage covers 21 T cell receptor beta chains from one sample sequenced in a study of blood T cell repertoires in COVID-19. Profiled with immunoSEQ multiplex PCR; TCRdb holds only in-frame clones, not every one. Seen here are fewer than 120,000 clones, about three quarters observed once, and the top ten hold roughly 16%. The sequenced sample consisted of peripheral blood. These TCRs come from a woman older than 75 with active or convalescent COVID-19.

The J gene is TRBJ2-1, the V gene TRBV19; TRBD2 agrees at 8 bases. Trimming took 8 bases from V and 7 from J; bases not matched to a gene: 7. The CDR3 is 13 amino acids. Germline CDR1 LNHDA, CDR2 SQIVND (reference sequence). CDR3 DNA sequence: TGTGCCAGTGCGACTAGCGTGTTGAATGAGCAGTTCTTC. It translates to CASATSVLNEQFF.

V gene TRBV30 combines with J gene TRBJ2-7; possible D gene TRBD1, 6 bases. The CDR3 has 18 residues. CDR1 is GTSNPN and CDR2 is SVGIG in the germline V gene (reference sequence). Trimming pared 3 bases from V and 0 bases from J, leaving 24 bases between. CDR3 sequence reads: CAWSNYRSGETRSYEQYF. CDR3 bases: TGTGCCTGGAGCAATTATCGATCAGGGGAGACGCGCTCCTACGAGCAGTACTTC.

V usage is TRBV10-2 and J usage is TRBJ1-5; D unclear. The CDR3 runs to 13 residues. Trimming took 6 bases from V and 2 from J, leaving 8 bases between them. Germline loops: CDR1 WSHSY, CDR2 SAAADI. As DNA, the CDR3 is TGCGCCAGCAGCCCGCAGGGCAATCAGCCCCAGCATTTT. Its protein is CASSPQGNQPQHF.

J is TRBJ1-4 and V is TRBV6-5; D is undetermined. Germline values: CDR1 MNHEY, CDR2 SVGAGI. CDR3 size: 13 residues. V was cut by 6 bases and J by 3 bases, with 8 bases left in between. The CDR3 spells CASSQASNEKLFF. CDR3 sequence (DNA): TGTGCCAGCAGCCAGGCGTCTAATGAAAAACTGTTTTTT.

CDR3 nucleotides: TGTGCCAGCAGGCCCCCCAAACTAGCGGTGGCGGAGACCCAGTACTTC. Its protein is CASRPPKLAVAETQYF. The J gene is TRBJ2-5, the V gene TRBV6-6, with 8 bases lining up with TRBD2. The CDR3 sequence is 16 residues long. The germline V gene encodes CDR1 MNHNY and CDR2 SVGAGI (reference sequence). The V gene end was trimmed by 6 bases and the J gene end by 5 bases; junction bases not matched to a gene: 14.

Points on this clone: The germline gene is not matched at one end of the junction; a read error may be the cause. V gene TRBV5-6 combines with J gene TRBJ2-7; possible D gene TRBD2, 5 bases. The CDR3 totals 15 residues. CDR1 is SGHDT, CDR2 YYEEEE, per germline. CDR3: CASSPRSGWTYEQYF. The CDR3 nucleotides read TGCGCCAGCAGCCCCAGGAGTGGTTGGACTTACGAGCAGTACTTC.

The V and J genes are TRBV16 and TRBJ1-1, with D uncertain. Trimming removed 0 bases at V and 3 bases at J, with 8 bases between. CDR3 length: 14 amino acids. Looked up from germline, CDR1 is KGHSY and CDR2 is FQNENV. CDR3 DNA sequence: TGTGCCAGCAGCCAATCGAACGCGGACACTGAAGCTTTCTTT. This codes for CASSQSNADTEAFF.

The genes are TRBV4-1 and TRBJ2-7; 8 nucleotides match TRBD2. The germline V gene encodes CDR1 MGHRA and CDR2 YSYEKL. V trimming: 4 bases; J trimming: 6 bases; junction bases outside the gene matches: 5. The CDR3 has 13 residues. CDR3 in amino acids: CASSRGLAGEQYF. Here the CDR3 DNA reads TGCGCCAGCAGCCGTGGACTAGCAGGCGAGCAGTACTTC.

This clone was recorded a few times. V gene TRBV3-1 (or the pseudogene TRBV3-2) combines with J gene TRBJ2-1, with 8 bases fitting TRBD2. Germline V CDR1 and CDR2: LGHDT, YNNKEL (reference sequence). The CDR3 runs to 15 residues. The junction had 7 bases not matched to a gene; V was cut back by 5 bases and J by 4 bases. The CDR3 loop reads CASSRRLARYNEQFF. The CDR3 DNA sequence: TGTGCCAGCAGCAGACGACTAGCGCGATACAATGAGCAGTTCTTC.

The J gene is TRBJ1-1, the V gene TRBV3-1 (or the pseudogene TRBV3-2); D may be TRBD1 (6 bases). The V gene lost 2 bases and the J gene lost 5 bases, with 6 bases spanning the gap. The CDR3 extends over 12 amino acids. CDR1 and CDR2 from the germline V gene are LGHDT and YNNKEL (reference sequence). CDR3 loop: CASSQRGTEAFF. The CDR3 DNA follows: TGTGCCAGCAGCCAAAGGGGGACTGAAGCTTTCTTT.

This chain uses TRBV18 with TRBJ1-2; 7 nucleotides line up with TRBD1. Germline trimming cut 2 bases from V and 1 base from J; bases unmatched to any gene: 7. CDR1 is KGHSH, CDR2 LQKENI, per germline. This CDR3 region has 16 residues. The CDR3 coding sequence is TGTGCCAGCTCACCAGGGGACAGAGGTTTTAACTATGGCTACACCTTC. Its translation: CASSPGDRGFNYGYTF.

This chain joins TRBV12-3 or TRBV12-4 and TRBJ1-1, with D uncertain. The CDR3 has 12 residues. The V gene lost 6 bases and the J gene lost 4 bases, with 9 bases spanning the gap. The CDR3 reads CASSQLSTEAFF. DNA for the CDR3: TGTGCCAGCAGCCAATTGAGCACTGAAGCTTTCTTT.

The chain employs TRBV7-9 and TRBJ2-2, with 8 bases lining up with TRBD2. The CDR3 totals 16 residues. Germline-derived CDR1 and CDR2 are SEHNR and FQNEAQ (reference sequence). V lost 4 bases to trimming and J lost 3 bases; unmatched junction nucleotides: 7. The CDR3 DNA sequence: TGTGCCAGCAGCTCCGCTAGCGGGCGGTACACCGGGGAGCTGTTTTTT. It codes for CASSSASGRYTGELFF. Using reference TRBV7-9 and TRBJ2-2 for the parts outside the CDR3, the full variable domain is DTGVSQNPRHKITKRGQNVTFRCDPISEHNRLYWYRQTLGQGPEFLTYFQNEAQLEKSRLLSDRFSAERPKGSFSTLEIQRTEQGDSAMYLCASSSASGRYTGELFFGEGSRLTVL.

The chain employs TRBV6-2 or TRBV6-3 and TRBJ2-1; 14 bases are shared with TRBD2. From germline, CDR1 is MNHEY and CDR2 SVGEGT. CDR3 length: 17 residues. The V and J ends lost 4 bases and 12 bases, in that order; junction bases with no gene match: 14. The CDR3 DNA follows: TGTGCCAGCAGTTTAACCGCCGGGACTAGCGGGAGAGGTGGGCAGTTCTTC. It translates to CASSLTAGTSGRGGQFF.

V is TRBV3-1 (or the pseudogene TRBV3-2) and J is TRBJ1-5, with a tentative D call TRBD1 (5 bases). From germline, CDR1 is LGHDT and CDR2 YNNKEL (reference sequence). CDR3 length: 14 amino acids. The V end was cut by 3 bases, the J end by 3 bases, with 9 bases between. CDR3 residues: CASSHGGFNQPQHF. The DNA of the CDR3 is TGTGCCAGCAGCCACGGGGGGTTCAATCAGCCCCAGCATTTT.

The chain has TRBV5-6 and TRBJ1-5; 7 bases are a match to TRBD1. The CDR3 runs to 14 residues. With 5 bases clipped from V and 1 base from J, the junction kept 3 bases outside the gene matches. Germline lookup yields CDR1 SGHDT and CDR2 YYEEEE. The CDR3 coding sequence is TGTGCCAGCAGTTACAGGGGAAGCAATCAGCCCCAGCATTTT. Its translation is CASSYRGSNQPQHF. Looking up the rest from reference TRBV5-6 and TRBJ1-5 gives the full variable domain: DAGVTQSPTHLIKTRGQQVTLRCSPKSGHDTVSWYQQALGQGPQFIFQYYEEEERQRGNFPDRFSGHQFPNYSSELNVNALLLGDSALYLCASSYRGSNQPQHFGDGTRLSIL.

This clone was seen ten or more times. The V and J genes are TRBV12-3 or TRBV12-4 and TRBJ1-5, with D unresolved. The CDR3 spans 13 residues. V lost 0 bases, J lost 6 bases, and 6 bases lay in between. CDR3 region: CASSLALGQPQHF. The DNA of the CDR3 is TGTGCCAGCAGTTTAGCTCTCGGTCAGCCCCAGCATTTT.

The CDR3 here is CASSESTGGGYTF. CDR3 bases: TGCGCCAGCAGTGAGTCGACGGGTGGGGGCTACACCTTC. The J gene is TRBJ1-2, the V gene TRBV10-1; no firm D call. CDR3 length: 13 amino acids. V dropped 0 bases and J dropped 8 bases, with 10 bases sitting between them. Germline CDR1 is WNHNN and CDR2 is SYGVQD (reference sequence).

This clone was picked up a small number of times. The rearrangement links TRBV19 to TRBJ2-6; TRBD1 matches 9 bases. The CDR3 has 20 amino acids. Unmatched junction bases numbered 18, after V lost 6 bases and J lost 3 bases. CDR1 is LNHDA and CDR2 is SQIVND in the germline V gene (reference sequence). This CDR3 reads CASRITRQGVTGDGANVLTF. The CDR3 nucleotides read TGTGCCAGTAGAATAACCCGACAGGGGGTCACCGGGGATGGGGCCAACGTCCTGACTTTC.

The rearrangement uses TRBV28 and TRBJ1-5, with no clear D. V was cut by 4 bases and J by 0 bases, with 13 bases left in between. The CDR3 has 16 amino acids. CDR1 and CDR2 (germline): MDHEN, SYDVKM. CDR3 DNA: TGTGCCAGCAGTTCTAGGTGGTCCAATAGCAATCAGCCCCAGCATTTT. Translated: CASSSRWSNSNQPQHF. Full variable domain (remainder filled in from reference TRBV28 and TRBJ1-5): DVKVTQSSRYLVKRTGEKVFLECVQDMDHENMFWYRQDPGLGLRLIYFSYDVKMKEKGDIPEGYSVSREKKERFSLILESASTNQTSMYLCASSSRWSNSNQPQHFGDGTRLSIL.

The CDR3 region is CASSPGHSFVQYF. CDR3 nucleotides: TGTGCCAGCAGCCCGGGACATAGCTTCGTCCAGTACTTC. The chain employs TRBV5-6 and TRBJ2-5; D possibly corresponds to TRBD1 (6 bases). CDR1 SGHDT and CDR2 YYEEEE come from the germline V gene. V shed 4 bases and J shed 10 bases, with 17 bases lying between them. This CDR3 comprises 13 residues.